This T cell receptor beta chain was documented in a study of shared clonotypes between healthy human individuals. Study outcomes and limitations: Four donors had about 5% of their naive CD4 clonotypes in common. Compared with clonotypes that all four donors shared, non-shared clonotypes had lower generation probabilities. Generally, naive subsets (rather than memory subsets) showed larger estimated richness.

Several immunoSEQ plates received, in even portions, the genomic DNA of each subset. Clones were sequenced by immunoSEQ multiplex PCR, and TCRdb holds only the in-frame ones, with some missing. This table holds about 600,000 clones, 95% to 98% found once. With respect to this clone: As yet, its antigen is unknown.

Terminally differentiated effector memory CD45RA+ cells were excluded by CCR7 positive selection of CD45RO-negative cells. The source is a man aged 25-45 years in good health. The sample consisted of naive CD8+ T cells sorted from blood.

The CDR3 sequence is CASSQVRADYEQYF. CDR3 in DNA: TGCGCCAGCAGCCAAGTCAGGGCTGACTACGAGCAGTACTTC. The chain is built from TRBV4-1 and TRBJ2-7; D perhaps matches TRBD1 (5 bases). The CDR3 loop spans 14 amino acids. Trimming took off 1 base at V and 3 bases at J, with 10 bases between the two ends. Germline-derived CDR1 and CDR2 are MGHRA and YSYEKL.